The 31 T cell receptor beta chains given below trace back to one sample, sequenced in a study of vaccination effects on CD4 cells after COVID-19. The antigens for these receptors are not known. Some clones are missing from TCRdb's copy, which holds only in-frame ones; the method was immunoSEQ multiplex PCR. The table has 65,000 to 70,000 clones, 76% seen once; the top ten hold about 0.91%. Using viral peptide pools, the ViraFEST assay grew out antigen-specific CD4+ T cells prior to sequencing. Subsequent to a culture period of approximately 11 days, CD4+ T cells were isolated. BNT162b2 vaccine or mRNA-1273 vaccine was given to participants in two doses. The input for sequencing was CD4+ T cells from PBMCs cultured with HCoV-OC43 spike peptides, taken after COVID-19 vaccination. Indicated subset: HCoV-OC43 spike overlapping peptide pool stimulation. The receptors derive from a human donor who received a COVID-19 vaccine.

Concerning this clone: The same CDR3 is also encoded by other DNA sequences in this sample. J is TRBJ2-5 and V is TRBV18, with TRBD1 identical over 7 bases. Germline assignment: CDR1 KGHSH and CDR2 LQKENI. The CDR3 totals 13 residues. The ends lost 3 bases at V and 2 bases at J; junction bases unmatched: 0. In DNA form, the CDR3 reads TGTGCCAGCTCACCGGGACAGCAAGAGACCCAGTACTTC. The encoded protein is CASSPGQQETQYF.

The rearrangement joins TRBV10-2 to TRBJ2-7; the D is unclear. V shed 6 bases and J shed 2 bases, with 11 bases lying between them. This CDR3 has 13 residues. Germline V CDR1 and CDR2: WSHSY, SAAADI. This CDR3 reads CASSIQRAYEQYV. The CDR3 DNA reads TGCGCCAGCAGCATACAGAGAGCCTACGAGCAGTACGTC.

Here the CDR3 reads CAWRLQGTGELFF. CDR3 DNA sequence: TGTGCCTGGAGGTTACAGGGCACCGGGGAGCTGTTTTTT. The chain carries TRBV30 and TRBJ2-2; D is possibly TRBD1 (6 bases). The CDR3 spans 13 residues. Trimming cost V 3 bases and J 4 bases, with 9 bases left between them. Germline-derived CDR1 and CDR2 are GTSNPN and SVGIG (reference sequence).

The chain has TRBV10-3 and TRBJ2-1; 11 positions agree with TRBD2. CDR1 and CDR2 (germline): ENHRY, SYGVKD. This CDR3 has 17 amino acids. The V and J ends lost 5 bases and 0 bases, in that order; junction bases with no gene match: 6. CDR3 sequence: CAISKLAGGISYNEQFF. CDR3 bases: TGTGCCATCAGTAAATTAGCGGGGGGGATCTCCTACAATGAGCAGTTCTTC.

This clone appeared a few times. CDR3 bases: TGCAGCGCCGGACAGGTGAACACTGAAGCTTTCTTT. It yields the protein CSAGQVNTEAFF. The V call is TRBV29-1, the J call TRBJ1-1; 7 bases are a match to TRBD1. From germline, CDR1 is SQVTM and CDR2 ANQGSEA. This CDR3 is built from 12 residues. The ends lost 7 bases at V and 0 bases at J; junction bases unmatched: 2.

V is TRBV11-3 and J is TRBJ1-3; no definite D call. The V gene lost 4 bases and the J gene lost 4 bases, with 11 bases spanning the gap. CDR1 and CDR2 (germline): SGHNT, YENEEA. The CDR3 runs to 14 residues. The CDR3 DNA is TGTGCCAGCAGCTCTCAGGACGAGGGAAACACCATATATTTT. Amino acid sequence: CASSSQDEGNTIYF.

This sequence joins TRBV6-5 and TRBJ2-1; tentative D call: TRBD1 (6 bases). Deletions cut 5 bases from V and 7 bases from J, with 18 bases between. Germline CDR1 reads MNHEY; CDR2 reads SVGAGI. The CDR3 has 15 residues. The CDR3 coding sequence is TGTGCCAGCAGTCCGACAGGTTCTGTAATGAATGAGCAGTTCTTC. Its translation: CASSPTGSVMNEQFF.

The CDR3 sequence is CASSYSRGGKNIQYF. CDR3 in DNA: TGTGCCAGCAGTTACTCCAGGGGAGGAAAAAACATTCAGTACTTC. The chain carries TRBV6-5 and TRBJ2-4; TRBD1 or TRBD2 may be the D gene (6 bases each). The CDR3 is made up of 15 amino acids. V shed 0 bases and J shed 4 bases, with 10 bases lying between them. CDR1 and CDR2 (germline): MNHEY, SVGAGI.

V usage is TRBV12-5 and J usage is TRBJ1-5; D not resolved. Deletions cut 0 bases from V and 6 bases from J, with 15 bases between. The CDR3 loop spans 16 amino acids. Germline V gene sequence: CDR1 LGHNT, CDR2 FRNRAP. CDR3 protein: CASGLVLTGELQPQHF. For the CDR3, the DNA is TGTGCTAGTGGTTTGGTACTTACCGGGGAGCTTCAGCCCCAGCATTTT.

The CDR3 spells CASRPTGTGELFF. The CDR3 DNA sequence: TGTGCCAGCAGACCGACAGGAACCGGGGAGCTGTTTTTT. The chain recombines TRBV12-3 or TRBV12-4 with TRBJ2-2; possible D gene TRBD1, 6 bases. This CDR3 is 13 amino acids long. V lost 6 bases and J lost 5, with 10 bases in between.

The chain is built from TRBV5-1 and TRBJ1-6, with unresolved D. CDR1 is SGHRS and CDR2 is YFSETQ in the germline V gene. The V end lost 2 bases, the J end lost 6 bases, and 12 bases lay between the germline ends. The CDR3 covers 15 residues. CDR3 residues: CASSFESSGNSPLHF. The CDR3 bases are TGCGCCAGCAGCTTTGAGTCCTCGGGTAATTCACCCCTCCACTTT.

This clone was recorded once. The genes are TRBV19 and TRBJ2-3; 10 bases align to TRBD2. The CDR3 covers 16 residues. The V gene's germline CDR1 is LNHDA and CDR2 SQIVND (reference sequence). With 3 bases clipped from V and 1 base from J, the junction kept 4 bases outside the gene matches. CDR3 amino acids: CASSMSLAGGTDTQYF. The DNA of the CDR3 is TGTGCCAGTAGTATGAGCCTAGCGGGGGGCACAGATACGCAGTATTTT.

As for this clone: One junction end disagrees with the germline gene, perhaps due to a read error. The chain links TRBV6-5 to TRBJ1-6; no clear D. The CDR3 loop spans 16 amino acids. Germline V gives CDR1 MNHEY, CDR2 SVGAGI. The CDR3 is CASSYRPGPDNSPLHF. The CDR3 region has the DNA TGTGCCAGCAGTTACCGCCCCGGACCGGATAATTCGCCCCTCCACTTT.

The gene calls are TRBV2 and TRBJ1-2, with D possibly TRBD1 on 5 matching bases. The CDR3 extends over 13 amino acids. Germline lookup yields CDR1 SNHLY and CDR2 FYNNEI. The germline V and J ends were trimmed by 7 bases and 7 bases, with 16 bases remaining between them. CDR3 bases: TGTGCCAGCACCGTGGGCATGGGGGGTGGCTACACCTTC. Its protein is CASTVGMGGGYTF.

The chain couples TRBV12-5 to TRBJ1-3; the D gene is possibly TRBD1 (5 bases). Per germline, CDR1 LGHNT and CDR2 FRNRAP. The CDR3 loop spans 15 amino acids. V was clipped by 6 bases and J by 4 bases, with 16 bases between them. Written as DNA, the CDR3 is TGTGCTAGTGGCCTAGGAGGGGCCCACGGAAACACCATATATTTT. Its protein is CASGLGGAHGNTIYF.

V gene TRBV12-3 or TRBV12-4 combines with J gene TRBJ1-4; the D is unclear. V gave up 3 bases and J gave up 2 bases, with 4 bases separating them. This CDR3 has 13 amino acids. The CDR3 is CASSFWTNEKLFF. The CDR3 DNA follows: TGTGCCAGCAGTTTTTGGACTAATGAAAAACTGTTTTTT.

CDR3 loop: CSVGGNEKLFF. The CDR3 bases are TGCAGTGTCGGGGGGAATGAAAAACTGTTTTTT. The V call is TRBV20-1, the J call TRBJ1-4; TRBD1 might be the D (5 bases). Germline-derived CDR1 and CDR2 are DFQATT and SNEGSKA (reference sequence). The CDR3 spans 11 residues. V was trimmed by 7 bases and J by 5 bases, leaving 8 bases between them.

The chain recombines TRBV6-4 with TRBJ2-5, with 7 nucleotides matching TRBD1. The germline V gene encodes CDR1 MRHNA and CDR2 SNTAGT. V lost 5 bases, J lost 5 bases, and 5 bases stayed unmatched. CDR3 length: 13 amino acids. CDR3 DNA sequence: TGTGCCAGCAGTCCCCAGACAGGGGAGACCCAGTACTTC. Encoded protein: CASSPQTGETQYF.

The chain combines TRBV12-5 with TRBJ2-7; D unclear. Germline CDR1 LGHNT, CDR2 FRNRAP. V lost 0 bases to trimming and J lost 9 bases, with 12 bases between them. The CDR3 has 13 amino acids. In DNA form, the CDR3 reads TGTGCTAGTGGTTTGGTACTAAAAGTAGGGCAGTACGTC. Translation: CASGLVLKVGQYV.

The rearrangement joins TRBV20-1 to TRBJ2-5; D gene uncertain. Trimming removed 4 bases from V and 5 bases from J, with 5 bases in between. Germline values: CDR1 DFQATT, CDR2 SNEGSKA (reference sequence). The CDR3 sequence is 10 residues long. The CDR3 DNA sequence: TGCAGTGCTATTTTCGAGACCCAGTACTTC. Residues: CSAIFETQYF.

The chain uses TRBV2 and TRBJ2-7; the match to TRBD1 covers 7 bases. The CDR3 is made up of 17 amino acids. Germline V gene sequence: CDR1 SNHLY, CDR2 FYNNEI. V shed 2 bases and J 1 base; nucleotides not matched to a gene: 11. In nucleotides, the CDR3 is TGTGCCAGCAGTGAAATTAGGGGGCCTATCCTTTCCTACGAGCAGTACGTC. As protein: CASSEIRGPILSYEQYV.

This clone was recorded once. The chain links TRBV10-1 to TRBJ2-1, with TRBD2 matching over 10 bases. Germline V CDR1 and CDR2: WNHNN, SYGVQD (reference sequence). The CDR3 sequence is 15 residues long. V trimming: 5 bases; J trimming: 8 bases; junction bases outside the gene matches: 9. The CDR3 spells CASSTIAGGPDEQFF. CDR3 bases: TGCGCCAGCAGTACGATAGCGGGGGGCCCGGATGAGCAGTTCTTC.

The chain couples TRBV5-4 to TRBJ2-3; a possible D gene is TRBD2 (6 bases). Trimming took off 3 bases at V and 0 bases at J, with 8 bases between the two ends. This CDR3 has 14 amino acids. Germline CDR1 SGHNT, CDR2 YYREEE (reference sequence). CDR3 bases: TGTGCCAGCAGCTGGGGACTTAGCACAGATACGCAGTATTTT. Protein: CASSWGLSTDTQYF.

This clone appeared once. The rearrangement links TRBV7-9 to TRBJ2-3; 10 bases agree with TRBD1. CDR3 length: 14 residues. Per the germline V gene, CDR1 is SEHNR and CDR2 is FQNEAQ (reference sequence). V gave up 5 bases and J gave up 4 bases; unmatched junction bases: 3. CDR3 coding DNA: TGTGCCAGCAGCAGGGGACAGGGGCCAGATACGCAGTATTTT. This translates into CASSRGQGPDTQYF.

The chain links TRBV5-6 to TRBJ1-4; TRBD1 matches 7 bases. V was clipped by 6 bases and J by 0 bases; unmatched bases: 8. The CDR3 loop spans 16 amino acids. From germline, CDR1 is SGHDT and CDR2 YYEEEE. This chain's CDR3 is CASNYRGSATNEKLFF. The CDR3 coding sequence is TGTGCCAGCAACTACAGGGGATCTGCAACTAATGAAAAACTGTTTTTT.

This clone came up a few times. The chain combines TRBV12-3 or TRBV12-4 with TRBJ1-1; a possible D gene is TRBD1 (5 bases). Trimming took off 7 bases at V and 4 bases at J, with 13 bases between the two ends. CDR3 length equals 13 residues. CDR3 region: CASTLQRGTEAFF. In nucleotides, the CDR3 is TGTGCCAGCACCTTACAGAGGGGCACTGAAGCTTTCTTT.

The gene calls are TRBV7-9 and TRBJ1-6; D is uncertain. The CDR3 has 13 amino acids. V was clipped by 3 bases and J by 10 bases, with 10 bases between them. Germline loops: CDR1 SEHNR, CDR2 FQNEAQ (reference sequence). The CDR3 reads CASSFTGGSPLHF. As DNA, the CDR3 is TGTGCCAGCAGCTTTACGGGTGGGTCACCCCTCCACTTT.

This clone was found once. The genes are TRBV18 and TRBJ1-2; 9 bases are a match to TRBD1. Trimming took 5 bases from V and 8 from J; bases not matched to a gene: 12. The CDR3 runs 15 residues. Germline V lookup: CDR1 KGHSH, CDR2 LQKENI. Here the CDR3 DNA reads TGTGCCAGCTCAGACGGACAGGGGACGATGGAGGGCTACACCTTC. It encodes CASSDGQGTMEGYTF. Complete variable domain (other parts from reference TRBV18 and TRBJ1-2): NAGVMQNPRHLVRRRGQEARLRCSPMKGHSHVYWYRQLPEEGLKFMVYLQKENIIDESGMPKERFSAEFPKEGPSILRIQQVVRGDSAAYFCASSDGQGTMEGYTFGSGTRLTVV.

The chain combines TRBV5-1 with TRBJ2-5, with 8 bases identical to TRBD1. The V segment lost 5 bases and the J segment 5 bases; nucleotides outside the gene matches: 8. There are 14 residues in the CDR3. Germline CDR1 is SGHRS and CDR2 is YFSETQ. This CDR3 is CASSNDRGDETQYF. DNA of the CDR3: TGCGCCAGCAGTAACGACAGGGGCGACGAGACCCAGTACTTC.

The V and J genes are TRBV3-1 (or the pseudogene TRBV3-2) and TRBJ1-2; possibly TRBD1 for D (5 bases). The V end was cut by 6 bases, the J end by 3 bases, with 11 bases between. Looked up from germline, CDR1 is LGHDT and CDR2 is YNNKEL (reference sequence). The CDR3 sequence is 13 residues long. CDR3 protein: CASRPGADYGYTF. The CDR3 DNA follows: TGTGCCAGCAGGCCCGGGGCAGACTATGGCTACACCTTC.

This clone has just one count. The V gene is TRBV19, the J gene TRBJ1-2; D is ambiguous. Germline assignment: CDR1 LNHDA and CDR2 SQIVND (reference sequence). CDR3 size: 13 residues. V lost 4 bases to trimming and J lost 3 bases, with 9 bases between them. CDR3 region: CASSTGRDYGYTF. DNA of the CDR3: TGTGCCAGTAGTACGGGAAGGGACTATGGCTACACCTTC.